A single sample gave rise to the 21 T cell receptor beta chains below, sequenced in a study of blood T cell repertoires in COVID-19. Only in-frame clones appear in the TCRdb table, and some are missing; sequencing was by immunoSEQ multiplex PCR. Of approximately 390,000 clones in the sample, approximately 89% were seen once. Sequenced material: peripheral blood. The receptors originated from a woman aged 60-75 years with COVID-19, enrolled during active disease.

This sequence joins TRBV9 and TRBJ2-7, with TRBD1 identical over 9 bases. The CDR3 consists of 19 residues. The germline V gene encodes CDR1 SGDLS and CDR2 YYNGEE. V shed 3 bases and J 5 bases; nucleotides not matched to a gene: 21. Here the CDR3 reads CASSASSGTGWNSRNEQYF. In DNA form, the CDR3 reads TGTGCCAGCAGCGCGTCGTCCGGGACAGGGTGGAATTCAAGGAACGAGCAGTACTTC.

The V and J genes are TRBV5-1 and TRBJ1-6, with D perhaps TRBD1 (6 bases). Between the trimmed V and J ends, which lost 3 bases and 11 bases, there was a span of 12 bases. The V gene's germline CDR1 is SGHRS and CDR2 YFSETQ. This CDR3 comprises 13 residues. CDR3 region: CASSSGDITPLHF. The CDR3 coding sequence is TGCGCCAGCAGCTCAGGGGATATCACACCCCTCCACTTT.

The chain is built from TRBV15 and TRBJ1-1, with a tentative D call TRBD1 (6 bases). CDR1 is LNHNV, CDR2 YYDKDF, per germline (reference sequence). The CDR3 has 14 residues. Trimming removed 5 bases from V and 5 bases from J, with 15 bases in between. The CDR3 region is CATSFRGGETEAFF. The DNA for the CDR3 is TGTGCCACCAGCTTCAGAGGGGGAGAGACTGAAGCTTTCTTT.

In this sample, this clone turned up a few times. The chain is built from TRBV2 and TRBJ2-5, with D uncertain. Germline CDR1 reads SNHLY; CDR2 reads FYNNEI. Trimming left V 6 bases short and J 6 bases short, with 8 bases between. The CDR3 length is 11 residues. As DNA, the CDR3 is TGTGCCAGCAGCCCTACTCAGACCCAGTACTTC. Its protein product is CASSPTQTQYF.

The genes are TRBV25-1 and TRBJ2-2, with 9 bases matching TRBD1. Trimming at V came to 1 base and at J to 5 bases, leaving 11 bases not matched to a gene. CDR1 MGHDK and CDR2 SYGVNS come from the germline V gene. The CDR3 covers 18 residues. The CDR3 spells CASSEWEDGTGRTGELFF. The CDR3 coding sequence is TGTGCCAGCAGTGAATGGGAGGACGGGACAGGGCGGACCGGGGAGCTGTTTTTT.

This clone occurred once. The chain is built from TRBV14 and TRBJ2-5, with 9 bases identical to TRBD1. The J segment lost 5 bases and the V segment lost 6 bases, leaving 7 bases of the junction unmatched. There are 14 residues in the CDR3. Germline V gives CDR1 SGHDN, CDR2 FVKESK. The CDR3 coding sequence is TGTGCCAGCAGGGGACAGGGTCCGCGGGAGACCCAGTACTTC. Residues: CASRGQGPRETQYF.

The J gene is TRBJ1-2, the V gene TRBV9, with D possibly matching TRBD1 (6 bases). V dropped 3 bases and J dropped 4 bases, with 16 bases sitting between them. The CDR3 contains 15 residues. The germline V gene encodes CDR1 SGDLS and CDR2 YYNGEE. The CDR3 is CASSATGGLGYGYTF. In nucleotides, the CDR3 is TGTGCCAGCAGCGCCACCGGGGGGCTCGGCTATGGCTACACCTTC.

The chain couples TRBV19 to TRBJ1-5; D is possibly TRBD1 (5 bases). Germline CDR1 and CDR2: LNHDA and SQIVND (reference sequence). The CDR3 has 15 residues. V dropped 4 bases and J dropped 6 bases, with 16 bases sitting between them. The CDR3 bases are TGTGCCAGTAGTAAGGGCCAGGGCAAGGGTCAGCCCCAGCATTTT. Protein: CASSKGQGKGQPQHF.

This chain joins TRBV19 and TRBJ2-7; the match to TRBD2 covers 8 bases. The V and J ends lost 6 bases and 1 base, in that order; junction bases with no gene match: 11. Per the germline V gene, CDR1 is LNHDA and CDR2 is SQIVND (reference sequence). The CDR3 loop spans 16 amino acids. CDR3 residues: CASSISGGDPSYEQYF. CDR3 sequence (DNA): TGTGCCAGTAGCATCTCGGGGGGGGACCCTTCCTACGAGCAGTACTTC.

There are a few counts of this clone. The V call is TRBV7-9, the J call TRBJ2-5; a possible D gene is TRBD1 (6 bases). Germline loops: CDR1 SEHNR, CDR2 FQNEAQ (reference sequence). The CDR3 covers 14 residues. Trimming left V 4 bases short and J 1 base short, with 10 bases between. The CDR3 region is CASSSWTVQETQYF. The CDR3 bases are TGTGCCAGCAGCTCCTGGACAGTCCAAGAGACCCAGTACTTC.

The CDR3 reads CASSYGGAGANVLTF. CDR3 sequence (DNA): TGTGCCAGCAGTTACGGTGGAGCTGGGGCCAACGTCCTGACTTTC. The rearrangement links TRBV6-2 or TRBV6-3 to TRBJ2-6; D unclear. CDR3 length: 15 amino acids. Germline loops: CDR1 MNHEY, CDR2 SVGEGT. Trimming shortened V by 2 bases and J by 2 bases, and 7 bases separated the two germline ends.

This chain connects TRBV29-1 to TRBJ1-2; 8 positions match TRBD1. In germline, CDR1 is SQVTM, CDR2 ANQGSEA. Trimming removed 0 bases from V and 8 bases from J; junction bases left unmatched: 5. CDR3 size: 13 residues. The CDR3: CSVEDQGAGGYTF. CDR3 in DNA: TGCAGCGTTGAAGATCAGGGGGCGGGAGGCTACACCTTC. Together with reference TRBV29-1 and TRBJ1-2, the CDR3 gives the full variable domain: SAVISQKPSRDICQRGTSLTIQCQVDSQVTMMFWYRQQPGQSLTLIATANQGSEATYESGFVIDKFPISRPNLTFSTLTVSNMSPEDSSIYLCSVEDQGAGGYTFGSGTRLTVV.

The chain uses TRBV5-1 and TRBJ2-1, with TRBD1 identical over 10 bases. Germline-derived CDR1 and CDR2 are SGHRS and YFSETQ. CDR3 length equals 12 residues. The J segment lost 8 bases and the V segment lost 5 bases, leaving 1 base of the junction unmatched. CDR3 DNA sequence: TGCGCCAGCAGGGACAGGGGGGATGAGCAGTTCTTC. This gives the protein CASRDRGDEQFF.

The chain joins TRBV9 to TRBJ2-5; TRBD2 might be the D (7 bases). The CDR3 consists of 16 residues. Looked up from germline, CDR1 is SGDLS and CDR2 is YYNGEE. V was cut by 5 bases and J by 2 bases, with 19 bases left in between. CDR3 bases: TGTGCCAGCAGTTTAGGGGGGGCAGCGGGTCAAGAGACCCAGTACTTC. Translated: CASSLGGAAGQETQYF.

The genes are TRBV5-4 and TRBJ2-3; possible D gene TRBD2, 7 bases. The CDR3 loop spans 17 amino acids. Germline CDR1 reads SGHNT; CDR2 reads YYREEE (reference sequence). Trimming shortened V by 1 base and J by 1 base, and 16 bases separated the two germline ends. In DNA, the CDR3 is TGTGCCAGCAGCTTGAAGGCGGGGGCCCCGGGCACAGATACGCAGTATTTT. This sequence encodes CASSLKAGAPGTDTQYF.

V usage is TRBV6-5 and J usage is TRBJ1-5; 7 nucleotides align to TRBD1. The CDR3 extends over 14 amino acids. Trimming took 0 bases from V and 5 from J; bases not matched to a gene: 1. Germline V gives CDR1 MNHEY, CDR2 SVGAGI. CDR3 region: CASSYSTGDQPQHF. Written as DNA, the CDR3 is TGTGCCAGCAGTTACTCAACAGGGGATCAGCCCCAGCATTTT.

V is TRBV4-1 and J is TRBJ2-7, with D perhaps TRBD1 (5 bases). CDR1 is MGHRA, CDR2 YSYEKL, per germline. This CDR3 comprises 14 residues. V was shortened by 5 bases and J by 2 bases, with 13 bases between the two germline ends. In DNA form, the CDR3 reads TGCGCCAGCAGCAGACCGGACAAACCCTACGAGCAGTACTTC. Its protein is CASSRPDKPYEQYF.

This sequence joins TRBV6-1 and TRBJ2-3, with 7 bases identical to TRBD2. J gave up 0 bases and V 4 bases, and 7 bases lay outside the gene matches. Germline values: CDR1 MNHNS, CDR2 SASEGT. The CDR3 totals 16 residues. The CDR3 bases are TGTGCCAGCAGTGCTACGAGCGGGGCCAGCACAGATACGCAGTATTTT. As protein: CASSATSGASTDTQYF.

J is TRBJ2-6 and V is TRBV6-5; D is undetermined. Trimming cost V 5 bases and J 1 base, with 6 bases left between them. The CDR3 has 14 residues. Looked up from germline, CDR1 is MNHEY and CDR2 is SVGAGI. The CDR3 region is CASSLGSGANVLTF. CDR3 sequence (DNA): TGTGCCAGCAGTCTAGGTTCTGGGGCCAACGTCCTGACTTTC.

The chain links TRBV11-2 to TRBJ2-1, with 10 bases fitting TRBD1. Germline assignment: CDR1 SGHAT and CDR2 FQNNGV. V lost 3 bases and J lost 7; bases outside the gene matches: 3. The CDR3 totals 14 residues. CDR3 in amino acids: CASSFDRGLNEQFF. The CDR3 coding sequence is TGTGCCAGCAGCTTTGACAGGGGGCTGAATGAGCAGTTCTTC.

The gene calls are TRBV6-4 and TRBJ2-7; D is perhaps TRBD2 (6 bases). The CDR3 contains 15 residues. The germline CDR1 and CDR2 sequences are MRHNA and SNTAGT. Trimming pared 5 bases from V and 0 bases from J, leaving 14 bases between. CDR3 bases: TGTGCCAGCAGTAAGGAGGGATCCCCCTCCTACGAGCAGTACTTC. Encoded protein: CASSKEGSPSYEQYF.